Sequencing of this T cell receptor (beta chain) was carried out in a study of T cells in Graves' hyperthyroidism and ophthalmopathy. General study results and limits: Most thyroid-expanded clonotypes above 0.001 were also found in blood.

This CDR3 region has 13 residues. V was trimmed by 0 bases and J by 13 bases, leaving 15 bases between them. In this sample, this clonotype turned up many times. Its specificity is unknown. Researchers amplified the TCR beta CDR3 regions from RNA transcripts. An initial round of RT-PCR targeting the TCR CDR3 relied on the HTBI primer set. TCRdb recomputed calls from the multiplex PCR reads with MiXCR, one row per CDR3 protein. The sample has fewer than 350,000 distinct CDR3 sequences; 18% are singletons. The sample consisted of blood. This chain links TRBV12-3 or TRBV12-4 with TRBJ2-5; D possibly matches TRBD1 or TRBD2 (5 bases each). The sequence came from a woman in her forties with Graves' ophthalmopathy. The chain's CDR3 is CASSLAGTLHPYF. In nucleotides, the CDR3 is TGTGCCAGCAGTTTAGCGGGGACCCTTCACCCGTACTTC.